Following are 13 T cell receptor beta chains from one sample sequenced in a study of OX40 agonist ivuxolimab in advanced cancers. Sequencing used immunoSEQ multiplex PCR; TCRdb keeps in-frame clones, though not all of them. This table holds tens of thousands of clones, roughly 87% found once. The input for sequencing was CD4+ or CD8+ T cells sorted from blood, taken in a trial of the OX40 agonist ivuxolimab. Source of these receptors: an adult with an advanced solid tumor such as melanoma, head and neck, liver or kidney cancer.

The V call is TRBV20-1, the J call TRBJ1-2; TRBD1 matches at 8 bases. CDR1 is DFQATT, CDR2 SNEGSKA, per germline (reference sequence). There are 11 residues in the CDR3. V lost 6 bases to trimming and J lost 8 bases; unmatched junction nucleotides: 5. CDR3 residues: CSAAGQAGYTF. The CDR3 DNA reads as TGCAGTGCCGCGGGACAGGCGGGCTACACCTTC.

The genes are TRBV5-1 and TRBJ2-7; 8 nucleotides match TRBD1. Germline CDR1 and CDR2: SGHRS and YFSETQ. The CDR3 length is 15 residues. The ends lost 3 bases at V and 1 base at J; junction bases unmatched: 6. The CDR3 bases are TGCGCCAGCAGCTCTCAGGGGGCCTTATCCTACGAGCAGTACTTC. Translation: CASSSQGALSYEQYF.

The CDR3 sequence is CASRTSTDTQYF. The DNA of the CDR3 is TGTGCCAGCAGGACTAGCACAGATACGCAGTATTTT. The rearrangement links TRBV2 to TRBJ2-3, with D unresolved. With 6 bases removed from V and 0 bases from J, the gap between germline ends came to 4 bases. The CDR3 length is 12 residues. Germline assignment: CDR1 SNHLY and CDR2 FYNNEI.

This clone was seen a handful of times. The rearrangement links TRBV19 to TRBJ1-6; D not resolved. The germline V gene has CDR1 LNHDA and CDR2 SQIVND (reference sequence). CDR3 length equals 15 residues. V lost 6 bases and J lost 5, with 14 bases in between. For the CDR3, the DNA is TGTGCCAGTAGGACATACGACGAAGATAATTCACCCCTCCACTTT. Translation gives CASRTYDEDNSPLHF.

This clone was seen a single time. J is TRBJ2-1 and V is TRBV11-2; 8 bases line up with TRBD2. The junction had 6 bases not matched to a gene; V was cut back by 1 base and J by 7 bases. The CDR3 length is 15 residues. The germline V gene encodes CDR1 SGHAT and CDR2 FQNNGV. This CDR3 reads CASSLAGGPQNEQFF. In nucleotides, the CDR3 is TGTGCCAGCAGCTTAGCGGGAGGGCCGCAAAATGAGCAGTTCTTC.

The chain employs TRBV11-3 and TRBJ2-7, with D possibly matching TRBD2 (6 bases). V shed 2 bases and J shed 6 bases, with 17 bases lying between them. CDR3 size: 15 residues. CDR1 is SGHNT, CDR2 YENEEA, per germline. The chain's CDR3 is CASSLYPLVGGEQYF. CDR3 coding DNA: TGTGCCAGCAGCTTATATCCCTTGGTCGGGGGCGAGCAGTACTTC.

As concerns this clone: A junction boundary mismatches the germline segment, possibly from a read error. This rearrangement joins TRBV7-2 to TRBJ2-1; D is perhaps TRBD2 (7 bases). Germline-derived CDR1 and CDR2 are SGHTA and FQGNSA. The length of the CDR3 is 15 residues. In DNA, the CDR3 is TGTGCCAGCAGCCCTAACGTGGGAGGGGGGAATGGGCAGTTCTTC. Translation: CASSPNVGGGNGQFF.

This clone was seen more than once but under ten times. This chain connects TRBV11-3 to TRBJ1-1; tentatively, D is TRBD1 (5 bases). The germline V gene encodes CDR1 SGHNT and CDR2 YENEEA. The CDR3 has 11 amino acids. The germline V and J ends were trimmed by 3 bases and 11 bases, with 10 bases remaining between them. The CDR3 region has the DNA TGTGCCAGCAGCTTCCGGGACGAGGCTTTCTTT. This translates into CASSFRDEAFF.

The V gene is TRBV5-1, the J gene TRBJ1-1, with a tentative D call TRBD1 (6 bases). The CDR3 has 16 amino acids. Germline V gives CDR1 SGHRS, CDR2 YFSETQ. V was pared by 3 bases and J by 1 base, with 16 bases between. Here the CDR3 DNA reads TGCGCCAGCAGCTGGACCGGGACAACTTGGAACACTGAAGCTTTCTTT. It specifies CASSWTGTTWNTEAFF.

The chain is built from TRBV11-3 and TRBJ2-7; the D is unclear. From germline, CDR1 is SGHNT and CDR2 YENEEA. The CDR3 is 12 amino acids. Trimming pared 4 bases from V and 3 bases from J, leaving 7 bases between. The CDR3 spells CASSSRSYEQYF. CDR3 coding DNA: TGTGCCAGCAGCTCTAGGAGCTACGAGCAGTACTTC.

The sample holds one count of this clone. The sample has other DNA sequences that encode this CDR3 too. The rearrangement links TRBV18 to TRBJ1-1, with D possibly TRBD1 on 6 matching bases. The CDR3 has 14 amino acids. CDR1 and CDR2 (germline): KGHSH, LQKENI. V was cut by 3 bases and J by 0 bases, with 8 bases left in between. The CDR3 DNA reads as TGTGCCAGCTCACCTGACAGGTTGAACACTGAAGCTTTCTTT. Its translation: CASSPDRLNTEAFF.

This CDR3 reads CASSTDRAWASYNEQFF. CDR3 DNA sequence: TGTGCCAGCAGCACTGACAGGGCCTGGGCCTCCTACAATGAGCAGTTCTTC. The chain has TRBV9 and TRBJ2-1, with TRBD1 identical over 7 bases. From germline, CDR1 is SGDLS and CDR2 YYNGEE. CDR3 length equals 17 residues. J gave up 0 bases and V 4 bases, and 10 bases lay outside the gene matches.

CDR3 loop: CASGKNGGPEETQYF. DNA of the CDR3: TGCGCCAGCGGTAAAAATGGGGGCCCCGAAGAGACCCAGTACTTC. The J gene is TRBJ2-5, the V gene TRBV5-1, with a weak D call TRBD1 (6 bases). The V and J ends lost 7 bases and 3 bases respectively, with 19 bases between them. This CDR3 has 15 amino acids. Germline CDR1 and CDR2: SGHRS and YFSETQ.